The 10 T cell receptor beta chains given below trace back to one sample, sequenced in a study of T cell responses to AZD1222 COVID-19 vaccine. Repertoires were generated with immunoSEQ multiplex PCR, while TCRdb's copy carries only in-frame clones and drops some. The table shows about 150,000 clones, with roughly nine tenths occurring only once. The starting material was peripheral blood, obtained 28 days after the second dose of the MenACWY control vaccine. These receptors originate from an adult who received the MenACWY meningococcal vaccine as a control.

The genes are TRBV6-1 and TRBJ2-2, with 10 bases fitting TRBD1. Germline CDR1 reads MNHNS; CDR2 reads SASEGT. CDR3 size: 16 residues. V dropped 3 bases and J dropped 6; count of bases not matched to a gene: 7. The CDR3 sequence is CASSDRQGADAGELFF. The CDR3 nucleotides read TGTGCCAGCAGTGACCGACAGGGGGCGGACGCCGGGGAGCTGTTTTTT.

This chain links TRBV28 with TRBJ1-4, with 7 bases that match TRBD1. This CDR3 comprises 14 residues. V shed 3 bases and J 6 bases; nucleotides not matched to a gene: 4. Germline V gene lookup returns CDR1 MDHEN and CDR2 SYDVKM. The CDR3: CASSLVQGDEKLFF. The CDR3 DNA sequence: TGTGCCAGCAGTTTGGTGCAGGGGGATGAAAAACTGTTTTTT.

The rearrangement joins TRBV5-6 to TRBJ1-5; D unresolved. V shed 4 bases and J shed 8 bases, with 10 bases lying between them. The CDR3 totals 12 residues. Germline V gene lookup returns CDR1 SGHDT and CDR2 YYEEEE. CDR3 sequence: CASSPLGKPQHF. CDR3 bases: TGTGCCAGCAGCCCCCTTGGTAAGCCCCAGCATTTT.

The chain joins TRBV7-9 to TRBJ1-1; D is unresolved. Germline CDR1 is SEHNR and CDR2 is FQNEAQ (reference sequence). This CDR3 is 14 amino acids long. The ends were cut back, 3 bases at V and 4 bases at J, with 12 bases in the middle. The CDR3 reads CASSLRRLGTEAFF. Written as DNA, the CDR3 is TGTGCCAGCAGCTTGAGGCGACTGGGCACTGAAGCTTTCTTT.

The table lists this clone with a few counts. The chain couples TRBV11-2 to TRBJ1-4; D remains ambiguous. The CDR3 sequence is 15 residues long. V was trimmed by 5 bases and J by 2 bases, leaving 12 bases between them. Germline V gene lookup returns CDR1 SGHAT and CDR2 FQNNGV. The chain's CDR3 is CASSIAGITNEKLFF. In DNA form, the CDR3 reads TGTGCCAGCAGCATCGCGGGTATCACTAATGAAAAACTGTTTTTT.

The chain recombines TRBV18 with TRBJ1-6; 7 nucleotides line up with TRBD1. The CDR3 length is 14 residues. J gave up 3 bases and V 6 bases, and 2 bases lay outside the gene matches. The germline gives CDR1 KGHSH, CDR2 LQKENI. For the CDR3, the DNA is TGTGCCAGCTCCGGGACAGACTATAATTCACCCCTCCACTTT. Encoded protein: CASSGTDYNSPLHF. The whole variable domain, filled in from reference TRBV18 and TRBJ1-6, reads NAGVMQNPRHLVRRRGQEARLRCSPMKGHSHVYWYRQLPEEGLKFMVYLQKENIIDESGMPKERFSAEFPKEGPSILRIQQVVRGDSAAYFCASSGTDYNSPLHFGNGTRLTVT.

As concerns this clone: At one end, the junction sequence differs from germline, possibly due to a read error. The chain carries TRBV3-1 (or the pseudogene TRBV3-2) and TRBJ2-1, with D possibly TRBD2 on 7 matching bases. There are 19 residues in the CDR3. Per the germline V gene, CDR1 is LGHDT and CDR2 is YNNKEL (reference sequence). CDR3 region: CPSSQAAAGGGGGLNEQFF. CDR3 coding DNA: TGTCCCAGCAGCCAAGCCGCGGCCGGGGGCGGCGGGGGTTTGAATGAGCAGTTCTTC.

V is TRBV5-6 and J is TRBJ1-4, with 9 bases lining up with TRBD1. Germline V gene lookup returns CDR1 SGHDT and CDR2 YYEEEE. The CDR3 length is 15 residues. Trimming at V came to 4 bases and at J to 7 bases, leaving 8 bases not matched to a gene. In DNA form, the CDR3 reads TGTGCCAGCAGCCCTGGGACAGGGTGGGGTGAAAAACTGTTTTTT. Translating it yields CASSPGTGWGEKLFF.

V gene TRBV9 combines with J gene TRBJ2-2; D is possibly TRBD1 (6 bases). The CDR3 covers 14 residues. V gave up 4 bases and J gave up 5 bases, with 12 bases separating them. Per germline, CDR1 SGDLS and CDR2 YYNGEE. The CDR3 spells CASSPGVGTGELFF. The CDR3 region has the DNA TGTGCCAGCAGCCCAGGGGTTGGGACCGGGGAGCTGTTTTTT. Full variable domain (missing parts from reference TRBV9 and TRBJ2-2): DSGVTQTPKHLITATGQRVTLRCSPRSGDLSVYWYQQSLDQGLQFLIQYYNGEERAKGNILERFSAQQFPDLHSELNLSSLELGDSALYFCASSPGVGTGELFFGEGSRLTVL.

The rearrangement joins TRBV5-5 to TRBJ1-4; D is perhaps TRBD1 (6 bases). The CDR3 runs to 15 residues. Trimming removed 0 bases from V and 5 bases from J, with 11 bases in between. Looked up from germline, CDR1 is SGHKS and CDR2 is YYEKEE (reference sequence). The CDR3 is CASSLGTARNEKLFF. DNA of the CDR3: TGTGCCAGCAGCTTGGGGACAGCCCGAAATGAAAAACTGTTTTTT.